Reported below is one T cell receptor beta chain. What it recognizes is unknown. Sequence at one end of the junction differs from germline and may be a read error. TCR beta cDNA came from 400 to 500 ng total RNA, primed with a constant-region primer. Nested multiplex PCR, run for three rounds with slightly modified ARM-PCR, yielded TCR beta libraries. PCR rounds one and two used TRBV1-TRBV30 forward primers with a C-beta reverse primer for about 9 cycles each. TCRdb used MiXCR to reprocess the multiplex PCR reads, holding one entry per CDR3 protein. The sample contains 50,000 or so distinct CDR3 sequences, roughly 80% of which appear only once. This entry belongs to a study of tumor-infiltrating lymphocytes in primary liver carcinoma. Whole-study findings and limits: Paired tumor-adjacent and tumor-blood samples overlapped less than tumor region pairs did. The difference in top-250-clone fraction between tumors and blood was significant, favoring tumors (p = 0.039). Just around 7-24% of top clones spanned all five tumor regions.

This CDR3 has 17 amino acids. From about 20-30 mg of unsorted bulk tissue, DNA and RNA were co-extracted together. Specimen: liver tumor tissue from sampling region 5. Subset of the sample: tumor region T5, tumor centre. The chain couples TRBV12-3 or TRBV12-4 to TRBJ2-5; 15 bases are a match to TRBD2. The sequence derives from a man aged 40-49 years with primary liver carcinoma and hepatitis B virus infection. CDR3 DNA sequence: TGTACCAGCAGTTTAGGACTAGCGGGAGGGCCAAGGGAGACCCAGTACTTC. This encodes CTSSLGLAGGPRETQYF.